These T cell receptor beta chains were read from a single sample in a study of shared clonotypes between healthy human individuals. Some clones are missing from TCRdb's copy, which holds only in-frame ones; the method was immunoSEQ multiplex PCR. This sample has 2 million to 3 million clones, with 93% found just once. The sequenced sample was naive CD4+ T cells from PBMCs. The receptors derive from a man between 18 and 29 years old in good health. Some clones in this sample may be carry-over from other donors' samples. Each CDR3 is given with its conserved first and last residue. Fields, in order: V gene, D gene, J gene, clone size, CDR3 length, CDR3 protein, CDR3 DNA. A D gene is named only where the DNA matches it firmly. Size is omitted from some rows. Given values are once, few, many or a class for expanded clones.

v_call: TRBV5-1
d_call: TRBD1
j_call: TRBJ2-1
clone_size: -
cdr3_length: 15
cdr3_aa: CASSLTTGGRNEQFF
cdr3_nt: TGCGCCAGCAGCTTGACTACAGGGGGCAGGAATGAGCAGTTCTTC

v_call: TRBV6-5
d_call: TRBD2
j_call: TRBJ2-1
clone_size: -
cdr3_length: 16
cdr3_aa: CASSFGLATAGSEQFF
cdr3_nt: TGTGCCAGCAGTTTCGGACTAGCGACCGCGGGCAGTGAGCAGTTCTTC

v_call: TRBV7-9
d_call: -
j_call: TRBJ1-2
clone_size: -
cdr3_length: 12
cdr3_aa: CASSLEGDGYTF
cdr3_nt: TGTGCCAGCAGCTTGGAAGGGGACGGCTACACCTTC

v_call: TRBV7-7
d_call: TRBD1
j_call: TRBJ2-5
clone_size: -
cdr3_length: 13
cdr3_aa: CASGKDRQETQYF
cdr3_nt: TGTGCCAGCGGAAAGGACAGGCAAGAGACCCAGTACTTC

v_call: TRBV30
d_call: -
j_call: TRBJ2-7
clone_size: -
cdr3_length: 12
cdr3_aa: CAWSKGAYEQYF
cdr3_nt: TGTGCCTGGAGTAAAGGGGCCTACGAGCAGTACTTC

v_call: TRBV29-1
d_call: -
j_call: TRBJ2-5
clone_size: -
cdr3_length: 12
cdr3_aa: CSVEAGEETQYF
cdr3_nt: TGCAGCGTTGAAGCGGGGGAAGAGACCCAGTACTTC

v_call: TRBV7-2
d_call: -
j_call: TRBJ2-1
clone_size: -
cdr3_length: 13
cdr3_aa: CASARGNYNEQFF
cdr3_nt: TGTGCCAGCGCTCGGGGAAACTACAATGAGCAGTTCTTC

v_call: TRBV15
d_call: TRBD1
j_call: TRBJ1-1
clone_size: -
cdr3_length: 14
cdr3_aa: CATSTDRGNTEAFF
cdr3_nt: TGTGCCACCAGCACGGACAGGGGGAACACTGAAGCTTTCTTT

v_call: TRBV10-3
d_call: -
j_call: TRBJ2-7
clone_size: -
cdr3_length: 14
cdr3_aa: CAITSPGPNYEQYF
cdr3_nt: TGTGCCATCACATCACCGGGACCTAACTACGAGCAGTACTTC

v_call: TRBV6-6
d_call: TRBD2
j_call: TRBJ2-1
clone_size: -
cdr3_length: 15
cdr3_aa: CASSYSGGSSNEQFF
cdr3_nt: TGTGCCAGCAGTTACTCGGGCGGGAGCAGCAATGAGCAGTTCTTC

v_call: TRBV5-1
d_call: -
j_call: TRBJ1-3
clone_size: -
cdr3_length: 14
cdr3_aa: CASSFGDSGNTIYF
cdr3_nt: TGCGCCAGCAGCTTCGGGGACTCTGGAAACACCATATATTTT

v_call: TRBV5-4
d_call: TRBD2
j_call: TRBJ2-1
clone_size: -
cdr3_length: 17
cdr3_aa: CASSLGGLAGVRNEQFF
cdr3_nt: TGTGCCAGCAGCTTGGGAGGGCTAGCGGGAGTTAGGAATGAGCAGTTCTTC

v_call: TRBV9
d_call: TRBD1
j_call: TRBJ2-7
clone_size: -
cdr3_length: 14
cdr3_aa: CASSAQQGAYEQYF
cdr3_nt: TGTGCCAGCAGCGCGCAACAGGGGGCCTACGAGCAGTACTTC

v_call: TRBV7-3
d_call: -
j_call: TRBJ2-1
clone_size: -
cdr3_length: 13
cdr3_aa: CASSLRQAHEQFF
cdr3_nt: TGTGCCAGCAGCTTAAGACAGGCCCATGAGCAGTTCTTC

v_call: TRBV29-1
d_call: TRBD2
j_call: TRBJ2-3
clone_size: -
cdr3_length: 15
cdr3_aa: CSVERLAGESDTQYF
cdr3_nt: TGCAGCGTTGAAAGGCTAGCGGGAGAATCAGATACGCAGTATTTT

v_call: TRBV5-4
d_call: -
j_call: TRBJ2-7
clone_size: -
cdr3_length: 17
cdr3_aa: CASSLAVSLQVRNEQYF
cdr3_nt: TGTGCCAGCAGCTTGGCCGTTAGTTTACAGGTCAGGAACGAGCAGTACTTC

v_call: TRBV7-2
d_call: TRBD1
j_call: TRBJ2-7
clone_size: -
cdr3_length: 15
cdr3_aa: CASSLSRDRVHEQYF
cdr3_nt: TGTGCCAGCAGCTTATCGCGGGACAGGGTCCACGAGCAGTACTTC

v_call: TRBV28
d_call: TRBD1
j_call: TRBJ1-5
clone_size: -
cdr3_length: 16
cdr3_aa: CASSRDLQGGNQPQHF
cdr3_nt: TGTGCCAGCAGCCGAGACCTACAGGGGGGAAATCAGCCCCAGCATTTT

v_call: TRBV5-1
d_call: TRBD2
j_call: TRBJ2-5
clone_size: -
cdr3_length: 17
cdr3_aa: CASSSGLAGGPQETQYF
cdr3_nt: TGCGCCAGCAGCTCGGGACTAGCGGGAGGGCCCCAAGAGACCCAGTACTTC

v_call: TRBV4-3
d_call: -
j_call: TRBJ1-2
clone_size: -
cdr3_length: 14
cdr3_aa: CASSPGDGNYGYTF
cdr3_nt: TGCGCCAGCAGCCCTGGGGACGGTAACTATGGCTACACCTTC

v_call: TRBV19
d_call: TRBD1
j_call: TRBJ1-2
clone_size: -
cdr3_length: 14
cdr3_aa: CASSIEPGGRGYTF
cdr3_nt: TGTGCCAGTAGTATTGAGCCAGGGGGCAGGGGCTACACCTTC

v_call: TRBV10-2
d_call: TRBD2
j_call: TRBJ2-1
clone_size: -
cdr3_length: 17
cdr3_aa: CASSPGAAGVLYNEQFF
cdr3_nt: TGCGCCAGCAGCCCTGGGGCAGCGGGAGTTCTCTACAATGAGCAGTTCTTC

v_call: TRBV18
d_call: TRBD1
j_call: TRBJ2-3
clone_size: -
cdr3_length: 15
cdr3_aa: CASSRDRGFTDTQYF
cdr3_nt: TGTGCCAGCTCACGGGACAGGGGGTTTACAGATACGCAGTATTTT

v_call: TRBV28
d_call: -
j_call: TRBJ1-2
clone_size: -
cdr3_length: 12
cdr3_aa: CASSLSTGSPTF
cdr3_nt: TGTGCCAGCAGTTTATCGACAGGTTCGCCCACCTTC

v_call: TRBV4-3
d_call: -
j_call: TRBJ2-5
clone_size: -
cdr3_length: 15
cdr3_aa: CASSQVYSNVETQYF
cdr3_nt: TGCGCCAGCAGCCAAGTTTATAGTAATGTTGAGACCCAGTACTTC

v_call: TRBV28
d_call: TRBD1
j_call: TRBJ2-7
clone_size: -
cdr3_length: 16
cdr3_aa: CASRNQGASSSYEQYF
cdr3_nt: TGTGCCAGCAGAAATCAGGGGGCCAGCAGCTCCTACGAGCAGTACTTC

v_call: TRBV21-1
d_call: -
j_call: TRBJ2-1
clone_size: -
cdr3_length: 14
cdr3_aa: CASSPPIVSDEQFF
cdr3_nt: TGTGCCAGTTCCCCCCCGATCGTTAGTGATGAGCAGTTCTTC

v_call: TRBV18
d_call: TRBD1
j_call: TRBJ1-5
clone_size: -
cdr3_length: 15
cdr3_aa: CASSLGDRGLQPQHF
cdr3_nt: TGTGCCAGCTCGCTAGGGGACAGGGGGCTTCAGCCCCAGCATTTT

v_call: TRBV6-1
d_call: TRBD1
j_call: TRBJ2-4
clone_size: -
cdr3_length: 14
cdr3_aa: CASSVDRGQNIQYF
cdr3_nt: TGTGCCAGCAGTGTAGACAGGGGCCAAAACATTCAGTACTTC

v_call: TRBV19
d_call: -
j_call: TRBJ2-1
clone_size: -
cdr3_length: 13
cdr3_aa: CASSTMDKVEQFF
cdr3_nt: TGTGCCAGTAGTACCATGGACAAGGTTGAGCAGTTCTTC

v_call: TRBV30
d_call: -
j_call: TRBJ2-3
clone_size: once
cdr3_length: 13
cdr3_aa: CAWNQPWVDTQYF
cdr3_nt: TGTGCCTGGAACCAACCCTGGGTAGATACGCAGTATTTT

v_call: TRBV4-1
d_call: TRBD2
j_call: TRBJ2-1
clone_size: -
cdr3_length: 15
cdr3_aa: CASSQSGLAGEEQFF
cdr3_nt: TGCGCCAGCAGCCAATCTGGACTAGCGGGAGAAGAGCAGTTCTTC

v_call: TRBV7-2
d_call: -
j_call: TRBJ2-3
clone_size: -
cdr3_length: 13
cdr3_aa: CASSFRLAHTQYF
cdr3_nt: TGTGCCAGCAGCTTCAGACTCGCACATACGCAGTATTTT

v_call: TRBV5-4
d_call: -
j_call: TRBJ1-4
clone_size: -
cdr3_length: 15
cdr3_aa: CASSPQGATNEKLFF
cdr3_nt: TGTGCCAGCAGTCCACAGGGCGCAACTAATGAAAAACTGTTTTTT

v_call: TRBV25-1
d_call: -
j_call: TRBJ2-1
clone_size: -
cdr3_length: 16
cdr3_aa: CASSESRWGVQNEQFF
cdr3_nt: TGTGCCAGCAGTGAATCAAGGTGGGGCGTTCAGAATGAGCAGTTCTTC

v_call: TRBV2
d_call: -
j_call: TRBJ1-2
clone_size: few
cdr3_length: 12
cdr3_aa: CASSGRSYGYTF
cdr3_nt: TGTGCCAGCAGTGGACGGTCATATGGCTACACCTTC

v_call: TRBV30
d_call: -
j_call: TRBJ1-2
clone_size: -
cdr3_length: 16
cdr3_aa: CAWRSGTTGGSYGYTF
cdr3_nt: TGTGCCTGGAGGTCGGGGACGACGGGGGGCAGCTATGGCTACACCTTC

v_call: TRBV28
d_call: TRBD2
j_call: TRBJ2-7
clone_size: -
cdr3_length: 16
cdr3_aa: CASSHGGAGGPYEQYF
cdr3_nt: TGTGCCAGCAGTCATGGCGGAGCGGGAGGGCCCTACGAGCAGTACTTC

v_call: TRBV7-2
d_call: -
j_call: TRBJ2-4
clone_size: -
cdr3_length: 11
cdr3_aa: CASSSGGIQYF
cdr3_nt: TGTGCCAGCAGCTCCGGCGGGATTCAGTACTTC

v_call: TRBV6-5
d_call: TRBD2
j_call: TRBJ2-7
clone_size: -
cdr3_length: 14
cdr3_aa: CASSYDTSGYEQYF
cdr3_nt: TGTGCCAGCAGTTACGATACTAGCGGCTACGAGCAGTACTTC

v_call: TRBV18
d_call: -
j_call: TRBJ1-4
clone_size: -
cdr3_length: 16
cdr3_aa: CASSPLEREREEKLFF
cdr3_nt: TGTGCCAGCTCACCTCTTGAGCGGGAAAGGGAAGAAAAACTGTTTTTT

v_call: TRBV4-3
d_call: TRBD1
j_call: TRBJ1-4
clone_size: -
cdr3_length: 20
cdr3_aa: CASSQEQASRQGGPNEKLFF
cdr3_nt: TGCGCCAGCAGCCAAGAACAGGCGAGCCGGCAGGGGGGTCCAAATGAAAAACTGTTTTTT

v_call: TRBV4-3
d_call: -
j_call: TRBJ1-4
clone_size: -
cdr3_length: 17
cdr3_aa: CASSQGRGGGVFEKLFF
cdr3_nt: TGCGCCAGCAGCCAAGGACGGGGGGGCGGGGTGTTTGAAAAACTGTTTTTT